Included here is one TCR beta chain sequence, with context. What it binds is unknown. These data originate in a study of post-analysis software for immune sequencing data. Study at large: Included courses were relapsing-remitting and secondary progressive multiple sclerosis; progressive-relapsing multiple sclerosis was also included. Study outcomes and limitations: Controls significantly exceeded multiple sclerosis patients in normalized Chao1 diversity. Higher frequency in patients than in controls was seen for about five TRBV segments, with TRBV5-6, TRBV5-1 and TRBV20-1 among them.

Prepared TCR beta cDNA libraries contained unique molecular identifiers. In TCRdb, the PCR reads were re-called with MiXCR into one record per CDR3 protein. The top ten hold about 10% of the sample, which has about 680,000 distinct CDR3 sequences, approximately 60% seen once. V was pared by 0 bases and J by 4 bases, with 12 bases between. The CDR3 runs 15 residues. This rearrangement joins TRBV12-3 or TRBV12-4 to TRBJ1-2, with D perhaps TRBD1 (5 bases). The TCR comes from a girl between 2 and 10 years old with multiple sclerosis. Sequencing was carried out using blood. The CDR3 sequence: CASSLASRASYGYTF. As DNA, the CDR3 is TGTGCCAGCAGTTTAGCATCCAGGGCGAGCTATGGCTACACCTTC.